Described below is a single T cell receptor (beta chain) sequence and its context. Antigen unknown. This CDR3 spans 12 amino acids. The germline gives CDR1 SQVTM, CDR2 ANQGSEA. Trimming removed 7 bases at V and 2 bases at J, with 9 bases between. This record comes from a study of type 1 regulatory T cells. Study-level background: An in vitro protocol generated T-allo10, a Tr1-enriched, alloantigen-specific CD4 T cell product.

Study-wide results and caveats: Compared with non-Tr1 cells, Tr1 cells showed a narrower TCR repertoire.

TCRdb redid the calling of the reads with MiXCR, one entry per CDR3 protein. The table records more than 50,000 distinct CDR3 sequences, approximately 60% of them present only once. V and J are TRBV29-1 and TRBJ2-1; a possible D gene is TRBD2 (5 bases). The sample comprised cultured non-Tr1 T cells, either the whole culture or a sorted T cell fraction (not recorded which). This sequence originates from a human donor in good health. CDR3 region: CSADWTYNEQFF. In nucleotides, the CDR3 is TGCAGCGCGGACTGGACCTACAATGAGCAGTTCTTC.